This TCR beta chain was identified in a study of blood T cell repertoires in COVID-19. For the study at large: PBMCs, B-cell-depleted T cells, or T cells were the source of the cDNA or gDNA that made up the material.

Allocation to cohorts depended on clinical history reported by the participants. In the source study's methods: Reference gene primer amplification in the assay estimated nucleated cell counts. The repertoire was sequenced with immunoSEQ multiplex PCR; TCRdb's copy has only in-frame clones and lacks some. V, J and clone size were drawn from that table, and D and trimming were deduced from the DNA. The table shows a few hundred thousand clones, with just over 90% occurring only once. The CDR3 covers 11 residues. V shed 5 bases and J shed 11 bases, with 12 bases lying between them. Only a few counts were recorded for this clone.

This receptor was obtained from a woman aged 35 to 49 who had been exposed to COVID-19. The chain joins TRBV12-3 or TRBV12-4 to TRBJ1-2, with unresolved D. The sequenced sample consisted of PBMCs or T cells enriched from blood (not recorded which). The CDR3 sequence is CASSLNVRYTF. The CDR3 DNA sequence: TGTGCCAGCAGTCTGAATGTCCGGTACACCTTC.